The 10 T cell receptor beta chains presented below share a single source sample, sequenced in a study of radiotherapy plus CTLA-4 blockade in lung cancer. The data were produced by immunoSEQ multiplex PCR, yet TCRdb's version contains in-frame clones alone and is incomplete. The sample contains around 82,000 clones, around 86% of which appear only once. Source: peripheral blood, taken from a patient treated with radiotherapy plus ipilimumab. The origin of the receptors is a human donor with non-small cell lung cancer that progressed on radiotherapy plus ipilimumab.

The V call is TRBV18, the J call TRBJ2-3; D ambiguous. Germline values: CDR1 KGHSH, CDR2 LQKENI. CDR3 length: 11 residues. The V end lost 6 bases, the J end lost 2 bases, and 3 bases lay between the germline ends. The CDR3 DNA reads as TGTGCCAGCTCCTACACAGATACGCAGTATTTT. It specifies CASSYTDTQYF.

The rearrangement uses TRBV7-2 and TRBJ2-1; D unresolved. The germline V and J ends were trimmed by 2 bases and 5 bases, with 16 bases remaining between them. This CDR3 has 16 amino acids. Germline assignment: CDR1 SGHTA and CDR2 FQGNSA. The CDR3, as DNA: TGTGCCAGCAGCTTATTAACCGGGTACGAGGACAATGAGCAGTTCTTC. This encodes CASSLLTGYEDNEQFF.

The rearrangement joins TRBV5-1 to TRBJ2-3; a possible D gene is TRBD2 (6 bases). The V end was cut by 3 bases, the J end by 1 base, with 9 bases between. CDR1 is SGHRS and CDR2 is YFSETQ in the germline V gene. The CDR3 totals 14 residues. CDR3 in DNA: TGCGCCAGCAGCTGGCGGGACCGCACAGATACGCAGTATTTT. Translation: CASSWRDRTDTQYF.

V is TRBV5-1 and J is TRBJ2-3; 8 bases line up with TRBD2. With 2 bases clipped from V and 1 base from J, the junction kept 12 bases outside the gene matches. Germline V gene data show CDR1 as SGHRS and CDR2 as YFSETQ. The CDR3 runs 18 residues. For the CDR3, the DNA is TGCGCCAGCAGCTTAATGTCGGGAGGGCCCCTGGGCACAGATACGCAGTATTTT. As protein: CASSLMSGGPLGTDTQYF.

This clone showed up just a few times. The rearrangement uses TRBV5-6 and TRBJ2-1, with no clear D. This CDR3 region has 11 residues. V was clipped by 0 bases and J by 8 bases, with 3 bases between them. CDR1 is SGHDT, CDR2 YYEEEE, per germline. CDR3 loop: CASSLADEQFF. As DNA, the CDR3 is TGTGCCAGCAGCTTGGCCGATGAGCAGTTCTTC. The complete variable domain, with remaining parts taken from reference TRBV5-6 and TRBJ2-1, reads DAGVTQSPTHLIKTRGQQVTLRCSPKSGHDTVSWYQQALGQGPQFIFQYYEEEERQRGNFPDRFSGHQFPNYSSELNVNALLLGDSALYLCASSLADEQFFGPGTRLTVL.

The rearrangement links TRBV7-2 to TRBJ2-5, with TRBD1 matching over 8 bases. J was trimmed by 0 bases and V by 2 bases; bases with no gene match: 2. The CDR3 has 15 residues. CDR1 is SGHTA and CDR2 is FQGNSA in the germline V gene. The CDR3 here is CASSLTGGYQETQYF. DNA of the CDR3: TGTGCCAGCAGCTTAACAGGGGGATACCAAGAGACCCAGTACTTC.

The chain employs TRBV4-2 and TRBJ1-6; TRBD1 might be the D (5 bases). The ends were cut back, 3 bases at V and 7 bases at J, with 7 bases in the middle. CDR1 LGHNA and CDR2 YNFKEQ come from the germline V gene. The CDR3 runs to 13 residues. The DNA of the CDR3 is TGTGCCAGCAGCCACGAGGGGAATTCACCCCTCCACTTT. It translates to CASSHEGNSPLHF.

This chain connects TRBV7-2 to TRBJ2-5; no clear D. This CDR3 is built from 14 residues. The germline V and J ends were trimmed by 0 bases and 1 base, with 6 bases remaining between them. Germline CDR1 is SGHTA and CDR2 is FQGNSA. CDR3 nucleotide sequence: TGTGCCAGCAGCTTAGCGGGGATCCAAGAGACCCAGTACTTC. Its translation: CASSLAGIQETQYF.

This clone appeared a few times. This chain links TRBV6-6 with TRBJ1-5, with D tentatively TRBD1 (6 bases). Trimming removed 7 bases at V and 0 bases at J, with 16 bases between. Germline CDR1 and CDR2: MNHNY and SVGAGI (reference sequence). The CDR3 extends over 16 amino acids. The CDR3 is CASNPGQGYSNQPQHF. Written as DNA, the CDR3 is TGTGCCAGCAACCCGGGGCAGGGGTATAGCAATCAGCCCCAGCATTTT.

Comment on this clone: The same CDR3 can be traced to other DNA sequences in this sample. This chain's CDR3 is CASSDTGGTEAFF. The CDR3 DNA is TGTGCCAGTAGTGACACAGGGGGGACTGAAGCTTTCTTT. The genes are TRBV19 and TRBJ1-1, with 8 bases aligning to TRBD1. Germline V gives CDR1 LNHDA, CDR2 SQIVND (reference sequence). V gave up 5 bases and J gave up 5 bases; unmatched junction bases: 4. The CDR3 consists of 13 residues.